This TCR beta chain was profiled in a study of OX40 agonist ivuxolimab in advanced cancers. Profiled with immunoSEQ multiplex PCR; TCRdb holds only in-frame clones, not every one. The sample records some 66,000 clones, roughly 87% being singletons. V shed 4 bases and J shed 3 bases, with 14 bases lying between them. The germline V gene has CDR1 MNHEY and CDR2 SVGAGI. The CDR3 contains 15 residues. V is TRBV6-5 and J is TRBJ2-3, with a weak D call TRBD2 (6 bases). This sequence originates from an adult with an advanced solid tumor such as melanoma, head and neck, liver or kidney cancer. This specimen was CD4+ or CD8+ T cells sorted from blood, taken in a trial of the OX40 agonist ivuxolimab. CDR3 in DNA: TGTGCCAGCAGTTTGTCAGGGAGGAGTACAGATACGCAGTATTTT. Amino acids: CASSLSGRSTDTQYF.